The next 6 T cell receptor beta chains were all read from a single sample in a study of blood T cell repertoires in COVID-19. TCRdb's table, derived via immunoSEQ multiplex PCR, lists solely in-frame clones and lacks some. The sample contains fewer than 85,000 clones, around four fifths of which appear only once. The sequencing sample was made of peripheral blood. Receptors were obtained from a woman aged 55-70 years with acute or convalescent COVID-19.

The chain recombines TRBV11-3 with TRBJ2-1; no reliable D call. The germline gives CDR1 SGHNT, CDR2 YENEEA. This CDR3 spans 14 amino acids. The V end was cut by 1 base, the J end by 3 bases, with 7 bases between. CDR3 DNA sequence: TGTGCCAGCAGCTTAGGAGCGATCTACAATGAGCAGTTCTTC. As protein: CASSLGAIYNEQFF.

The chain is built from TRBV5-1 and TRBJ2-1; 9 bases are shared with TRBD2. This CDR3 spans 17 amino acids. V was pared by 0 bases and J by 4 bases, with 8 bases of the junction left unmatched. Per germline, CDR1 SGHRS and CDR2 YFSETQ. In nucleotides, the CDR3 is TGCGCCAGCAGCTTGGGGGGACTAGCAGAATTTTACAATGAGCAGTTCTTC. Its translation: CASSLGGLAEFYNEQFF.

This clone came up a few times. The chain links TRBV29-1 to TRBJ2-1, with 10 bases lining up with TRBD2. CDR1 and CDR2 (germline): SQVTM, ANQGSEA. There are 15 residues in the CDR3. Unmatched junction bases numbered 10, after V lost 7 bases and J lost 4 bases. The chain's CDR3 is CSGSGTSVGYNEQFF. As DNA, the CDR3 is TGCAGCGGATCCGGGACTAGCGTAGGATACAATGAGCAGTTCTTC.

This chain connects TRBV4-1 to TRBJ2-7, with 12 bases fitting TRBD2. Germline-derived CDR1 and CDR2 are MGHRA and YSYEKL. The CDR3 spans 16 residues. The J segment lost 3 bases and the V segment lost 2 bases, leaving 5 bases of the junction unmatched. CDR3 residues: CASSQTTSGRLYEQYF. The CDR3, as DNA: TGCGCCAGCAGCCAAACGACTAGCGGGAGACTCTACGAGCAGTACTTC.

This clone appeared once. V usage is TRBV7-9 and J usage is TRBJ1-1, with D unresolved. The CDR3 has 18 amino acids. V lost 2 bases and J 0 bases, leaving 19 bases between the germline ends. CDR1 and CDR2 (germline): SEHNR, FQNEAQ (reference sequence). The CDR3 spells CASSLFGAGRRMNTEAFF. As DNA, the CDR3 is TGTGCCAGCAGCTTATTCGGCGCGGGCAGACGAATGAACACTGAAGCTTTCTTT.

Written as DNA, the CDR3 is TGTGCCCGGGAGGGGAGGAACACTGAAGCTTTCTTT. It codes for CAREGRNTEAFF. The chain couples TRBV2 to TRBJ1-1, with a weak D call TRBD1 (5 bases). Trimming cost V 11 bases and J 1 base, with 11 bases left between them. CDR3 length: 12 residues. From germline, CDR1 is SNHLY and CDR2 FYNNEI. Variable domain in full (rest from reference TRBV2 and TRBJ1-1): EPEVTQTPSHQVTQMGQEVILRCVPISNHLYFYWYRQILGQKVEFLVSFYNNEISEKSEIFDDQFSVERPDGSNFTLKIRSTKLEDSAMYFCAREGRNTEAFFGQGTRLTVV.